A selection of T cell receptor beta chains follows, all from one sample in a study of STAT3 mutations in large granular lymphocyte leukemia. The repertoire was sequenced with immunoSEQ multiplex PCR; TCRdb's copy has only in-frame clones and lacks some. The sample has thousands of clones, around 42% seen once; the top ten hold about 88%. Sequenced sample: peripheral blood mononuclear cells. These receptors all come from a man aged 55 to 70 with T-cell large granular lymphocyte leukemia. Some clones in this sample may be carry-over from other donors' samples. CDR3s include the opening cysteine and the closing phenylalanine or tryptophan. A D gene is named only where the DNA matches it firmly. Size is stated for part of the rows, as once, few or many counts, or as a class when the clone is expanded.

. | TRBJ2-7 | TRBD1 | TRBV30 | CAWSPGQGIIYEQYF | TGTGCCTGGAGTCCGGGACAGGGGATCATCTACGAGCAGTACTTC
few | TRBJ2-5 | . | TRBV25-1 | CASSGSSGGTQYF | TGTGCCAGCAGTGGGTCCTCTGGGGGGACCCAGTACTTC
. | TRBJ2-3 | . | TRBV11-1 | CASSLSGDTQYF | TGTGCCAGCAGCTTATCCGGAGATACGCAGTATTTT
few | TRBJ2-7 | . | TRBV5-1 | CASGAANSYEQYF | TGCGCCAGCGGGGCAGCAAACTCCTACGAGCAGTACTTC
. | TRBJ1-1 | . | TRBV30 | CAWSITYSRGGENTEAFF | TGTGCCTGGAGTATCACCTACAGCCGGGGGGGAGAGAACACTGAAGCTTTCTTT
. | TRBJ2-7 | . | TRBV5-1 | CASSLGTGWEQYF | TGCGCCAGCAGCTTGGGTACGGGTTGGGAGCAGTACTTC
. | TRBJ1-2 | . | TRBV6-6 | CATTSRDDYGYTF | TGTGCCACCACGAGTAGGGACGACTATGGCTACACCTTC
few | TRBJ1-4 | . | TRBV25-1 | CASSEVGTEKLFF | TGTGCCAGCAGTGAAGTAGGGACTGAAAAACTGTTTTTT
. | TRBJ2-3 | . | TRBV5-1 | CASSLAVGGATDTQYF | TGCGCCAGCAGCTTGGCCGTCGGCGGGGCCACAGATACGCAGTATTTT
. | TRBJ1-2 | . | TRBV30 | CAWSVQSGSYTF | TGTGCCTGGAGTGTCCAGTCCGGGAGCTACACCTTC
. | TRBJ2-1 | TRBD1 | TRBV5-1 | CASSLLGQGYNEQFF | TGCGCCAGCAGCTTGCTAGGACAGGGATACAATGAGCAGTTCTTC
. | TRBJ1-2 | . | TRBV5-1 | CASSLGAAGRSDGYTF | TGCGCCAGCAGCTTGGGGGCAGCAGGGAGGAGCGATGGCTACACCTTC
few | TRBJ1-2 | . | TRBV6-1 | CASSEPRGSYGYTF | TGTGCCAGCAGTGAACCCCGGGGTTCCTATGGCTACACCTTC
few | TRBJ2-1 | TRBD2 | TRBV7-9 | CASSSSGGAIEQFF | TGTGCCAGCAGCTCTAGCGGGGGGGCTATTGAGCAGTTCTTC
. | TRBJ2-5 | TRBD2 | TRBV5-4 | CASSLRTSGVETQYF | TGTGCCAGCAGCTTAAGGACTAGCGGGGTGGAGACCCAGTACTTC
. | TRBJ2-3 | TRBD2 | TRBV30 | CAWKLASGATDTQYF | TGTGCCTGGAAGCTGGCTAGCGGGGCCACAGATACGCAGTATTTT
. | TRBJ1-1 | . | TRBV6-6 | CASSYPSGNTEAFF | TGTGCCAGCAGTTACCCTTCGGGGAACACTGAAGCTTTCTTT
once | TRBJ1-2 | . | TRBV5-6 | CASSKSSYSYGYTF | TGTGCCAGCAGCAAATCGAGCTATTCCTATGGCTACACCTTC
. | TRBJ1-6 | . | TRBV5-4 | CASSSTTLARNSPLHF | TGTGCCAGCAGCTCAACGACCCTAGCGCGTAATTCACCCCTCCACTTT
few | TRBJ2-3 | TRBD1 | TRBV5-6 | CASSLGGAGQGADTQYF | TGTGCCAGCAGCCTGGGGGGGGCGGGACAGGGTGCGGATACGCAGTATTTT
few | TRBJ1-2 | . | TRBV2 | CASRTDRDRYTF | TGTGCCAGCAGGACAGACAGAGATCGCTACACCTTC
. | TRBJ2-3 | . | TRBV7-9 | CASSGRVHADTDTQYF | TGTGCCAGCAGCGGTAGGGTCCACGCAGACACAGATACGCAGTATTTT
. | TRBJ2-7 | . | TRBV6-6 | CASSRGLNYEQYF | TGTGCCAGCAGCCGGGGACTTAACTACGAGCAGTACTTC
few | TRBJ2-3 | . | TRBV25-1 | CASTLRRVGGDTQYF | TGTGCCAGCACCCTCAGGAGGGTCGGCGGTGATACGCAGTATTTT
few | TRBJ2-7 | TRBD1 | TRBV14 | CASSHYGTGGLEQYF | TGTGCCAGCAGCCATTACGGGACAGGAGGACTCGAGCAGTACTTC
. | TRBJ2-2 | TRBD2 | TRBV5-1 | CASSLTGGGTGELFF | TGCGCCAGCAGCTTGACGGGAGGGGGCACCGGGGAGCTGTTTTTT
few | TRBJ1-5 | . | TRBV5-1 | CASSEDGRSNQPQHF | TGCGCCAGCAGCGAGGACGGACGGTCCAATCAGCCCCAGCATTTT
few | TRBJ1-2 | . | TRBV7-9 | CASSFGPNYGYTF | TGTGCCAGCAGCTTCGGCCCGAACTATGGCTACACCTTC
. | TRBJ2-3 | TRBD1 | TRBV5-4 | CASSSLARGGIDTQYF | TGTGCCAGCAGCTCCCTGGCTAGAGGGGGCATAGATACGCAGTATTTT
few | TRBJ2-7 | . | TRBV9 | CASSVGPQLFEQYF | TGTGCCAGCAGCGTGGGACCTCAGCTGTTCGAGCAGTACTTC
. | TRBJ1-1 | . | TRBV6-1 | CASSALTGIPTEAFF | TGTGCCAGCAGTGCGCTAACAGGGATCCCCACTGAAGCTTTCTTT
. | TRBJ1-5 | TRBD1 | TRBV5-4 | CASSWLLRDRGRISQPQHF | TGTGCCAGCAGCTGGTTGTTGAGGGACAGGGGGCGCATCAGTCAGCCCCAGCATTTT
. | TRBJ1-5 | TRBD1 | TRBV6-6 | CASLPTGTGAQPQHF | TGTGCCAGCCTTCCAACCGGGACAGGGGCGCAGCCCCAGCATTTT
. | TRBJ1-2 | . | TRBV5-1 | CASSAGGEGYTF | TGCGCCAGCAGCGCGGGGGGTGAAGGCTACACCTTC
. | TRBJ1-1 | TRBD1 | TRBV5-4 | CASAPDRGGVTEAFF | TGTGCCAGCGCCCCGGACAGGGGTGGAGTCACTGAAGCTTTCTTT
. | TRBJ1-3 | TRBD1 | TRBV7-9 | CASSPTGAYGNTIYF | TGTGCCAGCAGCCCTACAGGGGCCTATGGAAACACCATATATTTT
. | TRBJ2-1 | TRBD2 | TRBV4-1 | CASSREGNEQFF | TGCGCCAGCAGCCGGGAGGGGAATGAGCAGTTCTTC
. | TRBJ2-1 | . | TRBV2 | CASSPPFTGEQFF | TGTGCCAGCAGCCCACCTTTTACGGGGGAGCAGTTCTTC
. | TRBJ2-7 | TRBD1 | TRBV11-1 | CASSPTGQGSYEQYF | TGTGCCAGCAGCCCGACAGGACAGGGCTCCTACGAGCAGTACTTC
. | TRBJ1-6 | . | TRBV2 | CASSSGNSPLHF | TGTGCCAGCTCCTCGGGCAATTCACCCCTCCACTTT
once | TRBJ2-7 | . | TRBV13 | CASSTKPRGSYEQYF | TGTGCCAGCAGCACCAAACCGAGGGGCTCCTACGAGCAGTACTTC
few | TRBJ1-5 | . | TRBV10-3 | CAISGQVDQPQHF | TGTGCCATCAGTGGTCAAGTAGATCAGCCCCAGCATTTT
. | TRBJ1-5 | . | TRBV6-6 | CASSDDQIQPQHF | TGTGCCAGCAGTGACGACCAGATTCAGCCCCAGCATTTT
. | TRBJ2-5 | . | TRBV6-5 | CASSIGPKETQYF | TGTGCCAGCAGTATTGGTCCCAAAGAGACCCAGTACTTC
. | TRBJ2-3 | . | TRBV18 | CASSLLPGLTDTQYF | TGTGCCAGCTCACTATTGCCAGGGCTCACAGATACGCAGTATTTT
few | TRBJ1-2 | TRBD1 | TRBV30 | CARKVTGGFGYTF | TGTGCCAGAAAAGTCACAGGGGGATTTGGCTACACCTTC
. | TRBJ2-1 | . | TRBV5-4 | CASSLAGGPHNEQFF | TGTGCCAGCAGCTTGGCTGGGGGACCTCACAATGAGCAGTTCTTC
. | TRBJ2-4 | . | TRBV6-6 | CASSAQGNIQYF | TGTGCCAGCAGTGCACAGGGAAACATTCAGTACTTC
few | TRBJ1-1 | TRBD1 | TRBV6-5 | CASSPQGAVEAFF | TGTGCCAGCAGTCCGCAGGGGGCCGTTGAAGCTTTCTTT